This entry lists 27 T cell receptor beta chains sequenced from one sample in a study of T cell responses to AZD1222 COVID-19 vaccine. Repertoires were generated with immunoSEQ multiplex PCR, while TCRdb's copy carries only in-frame clones and drops some. The table records hundreds of thousands of clones, 85% to 95% of them present only once. The source was peripheral blood, collected 28 days after the second AZD1222 dose. These receptors all stem from an adult who received the AZD1222 COVID-19 vaccine.

The rearrangement joins TRBV5-1 to TRBJ1-3; D call uncertain. The length of the CDR3 is 13 residues. In germline, CDR1 is SGHRS, CDR2 YFSETQ. V lost 4 bases, J lost 0 bases, and 5 bases lay in between. The CDR3 region is CASSENSGNTIYF. The CDR3 DNA follows: TGCGCCAGCAGCGAGAACTCTGGAAACACCATATATTTT.

This clone appeared once. The rearrangement joins TRBV7-2 to TRBJ2-5, with TRBD1 identical over 9 bases. The CDR3 runs to 15 residues. Unmatched junction bases numbered 8, after V lost 4 bases and J lost 5 bases. Germline V gene data show CDR1 as SGHTA and CDR2 as FQGNSA. CDR3 sequence: CASSSRTGAGETQYF. As DNA, the CDR3 is TGTGCCAGCAGCTCCCGGACAGGGGCAGGCGAGACCCAGTACTTC.

The chain is built from TRBV4-3 and TRBJ1-5, with a possible D match to TRBD1 (5 bases). The CDR3 runs 14 residues. The germline V gene encodes CDR1 LGHNA and CDR2 YSLEER. Trimming removed 0 bases at V and 4 bases at J, with 7 bases between. The CDR3 spells CASSQDWGNQPQHF. CDR3 nucleotides: TGCGCCAGCAGCCAAGATTGGGGGAATCAGCCCCAGCATTTT.

V is TRBV6-5 and J is TRBJ2-1; D remains unclear. CDR1 is MNHEY, CDR2 SVGAGI, per germline. The CDR3 loop spans 13 amino acids. Trimming stripped 5 bases from V and 5 bases from J, with 10 bases between. For the CDR3, the DNA is TGTGCCAGCAGTCCTCTACGTAACAATGAGCAGTTCTTC. The encoded protein is CASSPLRNNEQFF.

The V call is TRBV5-1, the J call TRBJ2-1; 7 bases line up with TRBD2. CDR1 and CDR2 (germline): SGHRS, YFSETQ. This CDR3 region has 15 residues. V shed 0 bases and J 3 bases; nucleotides not matched to a gene: 3. The CDR3 DNA sequence: TGCGCCAGCAGCTTGGATGCTAGCGGCTACAATGAGCAGTTCTTC. It yields the protein CASSLDASGYNEQFF.

The chain has TRBV10-2 and TRBJ1-5; 11 nucleotides agree with TRBD1. CDR3 length: 15 residues. Germline V gives CDR1 WSHSY, CDR2 SAAADI. Trimming at V came to 2 bases and at J to 6 bases, leaving 3 bases not matched to a gene. The DNA of the CDR3 is TGCGCCAGCAGTGAGCCAGGACAGGGGGCTCAGCCCCAGCATTTT. This encodes CASSEPGQGAQPQHF.

The V gene is TRBV5-1, the J gene TRBJ2-5, with TRBD2 matching over 8 bases. From germline, CDR1 is SGHRS and CDR2 YFSETQ. This CDR3 is built from 15 residues. V gave up 8 bases and J gave up 2 bases; unmatched junction bases: 11. The CDR3 spells CASRGSQRGQETQYF. DNA of the CDR3: TGCGCCAGTAGGGGTTCCCAGCGGGGGCAAGAGACCCAGTACTTC.

The chain recombines TRBV19 with TRBJ2-7, with TRBD1 matching 9 bases. The CDR3 spans 16 residues. Germline lookup yields CDR1 LNHDA and CDR2 SQIVND (reference sequence). V lost 6 bases and J lost 1; bases outside the gene matches: 10. The CDR3 sequence is CASRPNRGHGSYEQYF. DNA for the CDR3: TGTGCCAGTAGACCAAACAGGGGGCATGGGTCCTACGAGCAGTACTTC.

The chain has TRBV12-5 and TRBJ1-1; 7 bases map to TRBD1. The germline gives CDR1 LGHNT, CDR2 FRNRAP. V shed 5 bases, J shed 4 bases, and the junction held 4 bases outside the gene matches. The CDR3 spans 13 residues. The CDR3 DNA follows: TGTGCTAGTGGTGGCACAGGGGCCACTGAAGCTTTCTTT. As protein: CASGGTGATEAFF.

The CDR3 nucleotides read TGTGCCAGCAGTTTGGCCGCAACTGGCTACACCTTC. Translation gives CASSLAATGYTF. The chain combines TRBV12-3 or TRBV12-4 with TRBJ1-2, with D unresolved. The CDR3 covers 12 residues. Trimming pared 3 bases from V and 7 bases from J, leaving 9 bases between.

J is TRBJ2-3 and V is TRBV6-2 or TRBV6-3, with D possibly TRBD1 on 5 matching bases. CDR1 is MNHEY and CDR2 is SVGEGT in the germline V gene. CDR3 length: 12 amino acids. Trimming shortened V by 5 bases and J by 3 bases, and 6 bases separated the two germline ends. In DNA, the CDR3 is TGTGCCAGCAGTCGACAGACAGATACGCAGTATTTT. This sequence encodes CASSRQTDTQYF.

V is TRBV27 and J is TRBJ1-6, with D perhaps TRBD1 (5 bases). This CDR3 is built from 15 residues. Looked up from germline, CDR1 is MNHEY and CDR2 is SMNVEV (reference sequence). The V and J ends lost 3 bases and 7 bases respectively, with 13 bases between them. CDR3 amino acids: CASSFEGEHNSPLHF. CDR3 coding DNA: TGTGCCAGCAGTTTTGAAGGGGAGCACAATTCACCCCTCCACTTT.

The chain combines TRBV28 with TRBJ2-7; no clear D gene. The germline CDR1 and CDR2 sequences are MDHEN and SYDVKM. V was shortened by 5 bases and J by 6 bases, with 17 bases between the two germline ends. The CDR3 runs 14 residues. The CDR3 spells CASSTRVRIREQYF. The CDR3 region has the DNA TGTGCCAGCAGTACCCGGGTCCGAATCCGCGAGCAGTACTTC.

V gene TRBV14 combines with J gene TRBJ2-7, with 7 bases that match TRBD2. The CDR3 sequence is 11 residues long. After removal of 8 bases from V and 8 bases from J, the junction contained 6 bases not matched to a gene. Germline V gene lookup returns CDR1 SGHDN and CDR2 FVKESK. The CDR3 bases are TGTGCCAGCGGGCTAGCGGAAAAGCAGTACTTC. Encoded protein: CASGLAEKQYF.

V and J are TRBV6-1 and TRBJ2-1; D gene ambiguous. Germline values: CDR1 MNHNS, CDR2 SASEGT. Trimming left V 2 bases short and J 10 bases short, with 12 bases between. The CDR3 contains 13 residues. CDR3 DNA sequence: TGTGCCAGCAGTGAAACCCGAAATATCGAGCAGTTCTTC. Protein product: CASSETRNIEQFF.

This clone showed up just a few times. The V gene is TRBV3-1 (or the pseudogene TRBV3-2), the J gene TRBJ1-1, with TRBD1 as a possible D gene (6 bases). CDR3 size: 13 residues. The V gene lost 0 bases and the J gene lost 8 bases, with 10 bases spanning the gap. Germline CDR1 is LGHDT and CDR2 is YNNKEL (reference sequence). The CDR3 coding sequence is TGTGCCAGCAGCCAAGATCTGGGGGGCGAAGCTTTCTTT. Its protein is CASSQDLGGEAFF.

The genes are TRBV9 and TRBJ1-5; a possible D gene is TRBD1 (5 bases). Germline CDR1 and CDR2: SGDLS and YYNGEE. V lost 1 base and J 3 bases, leaving 11 bases between the germline ends. This CDR3 spans 15 amino acids. The CDR3 loop is CASSVSGQINQPQHF. As DNA, the CDR3 is TGTGCCAGCAGCGTATCCGGACAAATCAATCAGCCCCAGCATTTT.

This chain connects TRBV18 to TRBJ1-3; D remains ambiguous. CDR3 length: 16 amino acids. CDR1 is KGHSH and CDR2 is LQKENI in the germline V gene. V lost 0 bases to trimming and J lost 0 bases, with 9 bases between them. The CDR3 coding sequence is TGTGCCAGCTCACCACCGAAGGACGTCTCTGGAAACACCATATATTTT. It specifies CASSPPKDVSGNTIYF.

CDR3 sequence reads: CASILGSRGDEQYF. Written as DNA, the CDR3 is TGTGCCAGTATTCTGGGGAGCAGGGGGGACGAGCAGTACTTC. This sequence joins TRBV19 and TRBJ2-7; D might be TRBD1 (7 bases). This CDR3 is 14 amino acids long. Germline V gene data show CDR1 as LNHDA and CDR2 as SQIVND (reference sequence). V was clipped by 7 bases and J by 5 bases, with 18 bases between them.

The chain recombines TRBV5-1 with TRBJ2-3; TRBD1 matches 8 bases. The junction had 4 bases not matched to a gene; V was cut back by 0 bases and J by 4 bases. This CDR3 region has 15 residues. The germline V gene has CDR1 SGHRS and CDR2 YFSETQ. DNA of the CDR3: TGCGCCAGCAGCTTGGGCCAGGGGGCAGCAGATACGCAGTATTTT. This encodes CASSLGQGAADTQYF.

The V gene is TRBV2, the J gene TRBJ1-6; D call uncertain. Germline CDR1 SNHLY, CDR2 FYNNEI. The V and J ends lost 6 bases and 0 bases respectively, with 9 bases between them. The CDR3 loop spans 15 amino acids. The CDR3 loop reads CASSKGSSYNSPLHF. The CDR3 DNA sequence: TGTGCCAGCAGCAAAGGGAGCTCCTATAATTCACCCCTCCACTTT.

The genes are TRBV19 and TRBJ1-2; D is unclear. The CDR3 sequence is 14 residues long. The germline gives CDR1 LNHDA, CDR2 SQIVND (reference sequence). V was trimmed by 10 bases and J by 4 bases, leaving 19 bases between them. CDR3: CATAGSPRAYGYTF. The CDR3 nucleotides read TGTGCCACTGCCGGGTCGCCAAGGGCCTATGGCTACACCTTC.

This rearrangement joins TRBV5-4 to TRBJ2-3, with D possibly TRBD2 on 6 matching bases. V gave up 0 bases and J gave up 3 bases, with 11 bases separating them. Germline values: CDR1 SGHNT, CDR2 YYREEE (reference sequence). CDR3 length: 15 residues. For the CDR3, the DNA is TGTGCCAGCAGCTTGGGGGGGAGGAGGACAGATACGCAGTATTTT. Protein: CASSLGGRRTDTQYF. Complete variable domain (other parts from reference TRBV5-4 and TRBJ2-3): ETGVTQSPTHLIKTRGQQVTLRCSSQSGHNTVSWYQQALGQGPQFIFQYYREEENGRGNFPPRFSGLQFPNYSSELNVNALELDDSALYLCASSLGGRRTDTQYFGPGTRLTVL.

This clone was counted a single time. The chain recombines TRBV2 with TRBJ1-5, with 7 bases identical to TRBD1. The J segment lost 6 bases and the V segment lost 4 bases, leaving 6 bases of the junction unmatched. Germline CDR1 and CDR2: SNHLY and FYNNEI. There are 14 residues in the CDR3. The CDR3 spells CASSASTGTQPQHF. CDR3 bases: TGTGCCAGCAGTGCCTCGACAGGGACTCAGCCCCAGCATTTT.

V usage is TRBV9 and J usage is TRBJ2-3; D ambiguous. V shed 6 bases and J shed 2 bases, with 13 bases lying between them. CDR3 length: 14 amino acids. In germline, CDR1 is SGDLS, CDR2 YYNGEE. CDR3 in amino acids: CASKPETFTDTQYF. The CDR3 bases are TGTGCCAGCAAACCCGAGACTTTCACAGATACGCAGTATTTT.

The chain carries TRBV5-1 and TRBJ1-3, with D uncertain. The V gene's germline CDR1 is SGHRS and CDR2 YFSETQ. The CDR3 has 14 amino acids. V shed 6 bases and J shed 0 bases, with 10 bases lying between them. The CDR3 sequence is CASTESASGNTIYF. The DNA of the CDR3 is TGCGCCAGCACGGAGTCAGCCTCTGGAAACACCATATATTTT.

This chain uses TRBV28 with TRBJ1-2; D is unclear. Germline CDR1 is MDHEN and CDR2 is SYDVKM. Trimming took off 6 bases at V and 5 bases at J, with 7 bases between the two ends. The CDR3 loop spans 11 amino acids. The CDR3 loop reads CASSPAYGYTF. CDR3 DNA: TGTGCCAGCAGCCCCGCATATGGCTACACCTTC.